A single sample is the source of the 4 T cell receptor beta chains below, sequenced in a study of blood T cell repertoires in COVID-19 (dated by TCRdb to the early 2020s). Receptor amplification or capture employed the immunoSEQ multiplex PCR assay. TCRdb holds this immuneACCESS table with in-frame rearrangements only. Some clones are missing; in checked studies, unresolved V genes explain under half, and the rest has no known cause. Within this sample are about 130,000 clones, with around nine tenths of them counted one time only. The top ten clonotypes cover around 1.9% of the sample. Source material: peripheral blood. The receptor source for this set is a man between 45 and 60 years old with COVID-19, enrolled during active disease.

This clone was observed a few times. The rearrangement joins TRBV10-2 to TRBJ1-5, with a weak D call TRBD1 (6 bases). Germline CDR1 and CDR2: WSHSY and SAAADI. Trimming pared 6 bases from V and 7 bases from J, leaving 16 bases between. The CDR3 consists of 14 residues. CDR3 sequence reads: CASSNTGRGQPQHF. Written as DNA, the CDR3 is TGCGCCAGCAGCAACACAGGGCGAGGACAGCCCCAGCATTTT.

J is TRBJ2-2 and V is TRBV10-3; 11 bases are a match to TRBD1. Per the germline V gene, CDR1 is ENHRY and CDR2 is SYGVKD. The V segment lost 10 bases and the J segment 6 bases; nucleotides outside the gene matches: 7. The CDR3 has 14 residues. CDR3 sequence reads: CATGQGGSAGELFF. The CDR3 region has the DNA TGTGCCACGGGACAGGGGGGTTCTGCCGGGGAGCTGTTTTTT.

V gene TRBV30 combines with J gene TRBJ1-1, with no clear D. Trimming left V 1 base short and J 1 base short, with 7 bases between. The CDR3 totals 13 residues. Germline CDR1 and CDR2: GTSNPN and SVGIG (reference sequence). Here the CDR3 reads CAWSGAPNTEAFF. DNA for the CDR3: TGTGCCTGGAGTGGCGCTCCGAACACTGAAGCTTTCTTT. Full variable domain (missing parts from reference TRBV30 and TRBJ1-1): SQTIHQWPATLVQPVGSPLSLECTVEGTSNPNLYWYRQAAGRGLQLLFYSVGIGQISSEVPQNLSASRPQDRQFILSSKKLLLSDSGFYLCAWSGAPNTEAFFGQGTRLTVV.

V and J are TRBV14 and TRBJ2-5, with D perhaps matching TRBD2 (6 bases). This CDR3 contains 15 residues. V was shortened by 0 bases and J by 1 base, with 9 bases between the two germline ends. Germline CDR1 is SGHDN and CDR2 is FVKESK. This CDR3 is CASSQELAPQETQYF. The CDR3 DNA is TGTGCCAGCAGCCAAGAACTAGCCCCCCAAGAGACCCAGTACTTC.